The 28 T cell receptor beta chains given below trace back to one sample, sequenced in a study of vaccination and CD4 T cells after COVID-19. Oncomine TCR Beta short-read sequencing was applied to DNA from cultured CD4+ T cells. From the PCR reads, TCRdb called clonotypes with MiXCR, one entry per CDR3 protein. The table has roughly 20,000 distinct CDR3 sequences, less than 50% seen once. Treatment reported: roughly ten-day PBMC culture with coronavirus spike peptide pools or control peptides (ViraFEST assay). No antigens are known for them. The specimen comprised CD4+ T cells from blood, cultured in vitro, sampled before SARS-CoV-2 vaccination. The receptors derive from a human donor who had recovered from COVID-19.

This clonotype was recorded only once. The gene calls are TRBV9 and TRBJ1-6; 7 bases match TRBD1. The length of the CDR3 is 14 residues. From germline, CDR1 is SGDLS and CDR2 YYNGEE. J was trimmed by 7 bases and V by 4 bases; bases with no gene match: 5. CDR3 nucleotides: TGTGCCAGCAGCCTCACGGGACAGAATTCACCCCTCCACTTT. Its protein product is CASSLTGQNSPLHF.

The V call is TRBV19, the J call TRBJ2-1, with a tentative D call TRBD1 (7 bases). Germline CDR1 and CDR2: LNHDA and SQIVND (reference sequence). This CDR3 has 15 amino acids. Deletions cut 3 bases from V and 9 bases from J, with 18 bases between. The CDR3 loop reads CASSMQGGQRFEQFF. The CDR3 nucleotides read TGTGCCAGTAGTATGCAGGGGGGACAACGTTTTGAGCAGTTCTTC.

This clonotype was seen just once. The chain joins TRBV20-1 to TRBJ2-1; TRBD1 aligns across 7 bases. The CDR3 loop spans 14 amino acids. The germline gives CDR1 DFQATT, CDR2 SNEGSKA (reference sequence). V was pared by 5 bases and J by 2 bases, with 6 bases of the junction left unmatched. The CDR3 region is CSAPRQGPYNEQFF. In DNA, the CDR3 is TGCAGTGCTCCCCGACAGGGACCCTACAATGAGCAGTTCTTC.

The CDR3 sequence: CASRAQTGAGEAFF. The DNA of the CDR3 is TGTGCCAGCAGAGCCCAGACCGGGGCTGGTGAAGCTTTCTTT. V gene TRBV6-2 or TRBV6-3 combines with J gene TRBJ1-1; weak D call: TRBD1 (5 bases). Per the germline V gene, CDR1 is MNHEY and CDR2 is SVGEGT. The CDR3 totals 14 residues. V was cut by 6 bases and J by 7 bases, with 18 bases left in between.

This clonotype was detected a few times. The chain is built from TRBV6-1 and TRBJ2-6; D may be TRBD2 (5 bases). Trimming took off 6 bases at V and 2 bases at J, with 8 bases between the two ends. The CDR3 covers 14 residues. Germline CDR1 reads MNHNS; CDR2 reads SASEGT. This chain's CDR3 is CASSRETGANVLTF. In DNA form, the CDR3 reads TGTGCCAGCAGCCGGGAAACTGGGGCCAACGTCCTGACTTTC.

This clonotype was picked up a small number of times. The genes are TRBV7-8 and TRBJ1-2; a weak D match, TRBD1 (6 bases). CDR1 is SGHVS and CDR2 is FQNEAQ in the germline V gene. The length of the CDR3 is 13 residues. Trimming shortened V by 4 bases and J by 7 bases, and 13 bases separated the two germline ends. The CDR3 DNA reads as TGTGCCAGCAGCTCGGGGGGCCAGATTGGCTACACCTTC. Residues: CASSSGGQIGYTF.

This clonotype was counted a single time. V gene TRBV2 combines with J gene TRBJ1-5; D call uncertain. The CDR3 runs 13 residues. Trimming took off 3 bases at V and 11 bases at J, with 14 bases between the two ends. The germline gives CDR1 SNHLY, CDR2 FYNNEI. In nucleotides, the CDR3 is TGTGCCAGCAGTGAGCTACTTTTGAGGTCCCAGCATTTT. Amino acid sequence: CASSELLLRSQHF.

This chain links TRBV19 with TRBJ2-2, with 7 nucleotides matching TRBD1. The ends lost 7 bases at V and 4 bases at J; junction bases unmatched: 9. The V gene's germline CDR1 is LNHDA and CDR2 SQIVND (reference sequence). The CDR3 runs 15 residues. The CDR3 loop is CASTEPGQRTGELFF. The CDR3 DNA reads TGTGCCAGTACTGAACCGGGACAGCGCACCGGGGAGCTGTTTTTT.

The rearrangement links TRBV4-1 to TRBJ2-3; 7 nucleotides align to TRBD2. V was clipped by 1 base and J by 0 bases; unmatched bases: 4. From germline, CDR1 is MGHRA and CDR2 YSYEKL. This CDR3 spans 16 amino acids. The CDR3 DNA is TGCGCCAGCAGCCAAGGGGGGACTACTAGCACAGATACGCAGTATTTT. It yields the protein CASSQGGTTSTDTQYF.

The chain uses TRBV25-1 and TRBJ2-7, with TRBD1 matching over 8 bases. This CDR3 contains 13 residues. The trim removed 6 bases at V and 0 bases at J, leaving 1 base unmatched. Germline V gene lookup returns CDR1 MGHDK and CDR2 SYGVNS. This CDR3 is CASRGQASYEQYF. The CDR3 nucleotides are TGTGCCAGCAGGGGACAGGCCTCCTACGAGCAGTACTTC.

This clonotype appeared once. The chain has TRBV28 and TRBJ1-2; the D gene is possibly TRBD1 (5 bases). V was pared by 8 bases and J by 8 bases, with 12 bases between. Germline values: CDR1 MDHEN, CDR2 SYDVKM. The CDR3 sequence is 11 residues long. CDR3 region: CASSGSGGYTF. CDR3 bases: TGTGCCAGCTCAGGGAGCGGGGGCTACACCTTC.

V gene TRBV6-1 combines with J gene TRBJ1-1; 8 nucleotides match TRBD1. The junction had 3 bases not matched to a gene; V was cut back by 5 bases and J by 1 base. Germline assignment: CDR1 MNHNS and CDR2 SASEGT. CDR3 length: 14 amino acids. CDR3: CASSQQGGNTEAFF. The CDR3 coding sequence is TGTGCCAGCAGTCAACAGGGGGGGAACACTGAAGCTTTCTTT.

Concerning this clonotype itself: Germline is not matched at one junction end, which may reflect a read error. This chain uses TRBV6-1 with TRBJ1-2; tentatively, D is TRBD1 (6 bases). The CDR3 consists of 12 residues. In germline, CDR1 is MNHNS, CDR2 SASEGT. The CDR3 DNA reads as TGTCCCAGCACCCAGGACAGCTATGGCTACACCTTC. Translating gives CPSTQDSYGYTF.

CDR3 sequence: CASSLLSGGAYEQYF. The CDR3 DNA reads TGTGCCAGCAGTTTATTGAGCGGGGGGGCCTACGAGCAGTACTTC. This chain uses TRBV27 with TRBJ2-7, with 10 positions matching TRBD2. Trimming removed 1 base from V and 2 bases from J; junction bases left unmatched: 2. The CDR3 is made up of 15 amino acids. Germline CDR1 is MNHEY and CDR2 is SMNVEV (reference sequence).

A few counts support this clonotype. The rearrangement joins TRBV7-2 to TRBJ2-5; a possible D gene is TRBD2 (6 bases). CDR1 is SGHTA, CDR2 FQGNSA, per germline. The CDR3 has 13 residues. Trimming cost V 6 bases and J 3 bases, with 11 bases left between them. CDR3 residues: CASRFSGKETQYF. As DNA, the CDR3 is TGTGCCAGCAGATTTAGCGGAAAAGAGACCCAGTACTTC.

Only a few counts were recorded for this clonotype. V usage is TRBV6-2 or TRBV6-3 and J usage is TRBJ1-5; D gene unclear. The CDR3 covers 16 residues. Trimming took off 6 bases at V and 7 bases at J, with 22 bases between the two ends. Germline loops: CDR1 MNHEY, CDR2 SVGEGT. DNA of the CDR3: TGTGCCAGCAGGCCCTTTTCGTCGCCCCCCAACCAGCCCCAGCATTTT. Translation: CASRPFSSPPNQPQHF.

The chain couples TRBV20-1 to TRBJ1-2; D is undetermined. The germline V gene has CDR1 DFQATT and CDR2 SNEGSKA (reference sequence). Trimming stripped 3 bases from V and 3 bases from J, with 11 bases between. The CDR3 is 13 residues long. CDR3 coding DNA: TGCAGTGCTAGTGCAGGAGAGGACTATGGCTACACCTTC. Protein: CSASAGEDYGYTF.

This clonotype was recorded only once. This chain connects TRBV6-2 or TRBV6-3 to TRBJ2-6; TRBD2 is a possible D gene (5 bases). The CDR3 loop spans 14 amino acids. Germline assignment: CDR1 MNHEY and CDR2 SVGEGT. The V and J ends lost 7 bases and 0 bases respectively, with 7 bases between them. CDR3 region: CASTGDSGANVLTF. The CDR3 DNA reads TGTGCCAGCACCGGGGACTCTGGGGCCAACGTCCTGACTTTC.

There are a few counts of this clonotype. The CDR3: CASSLDVGEQYF. In DNA form, the CDR3 reads TGTGCCAGCAGCCTGGACGTGGGCGAGCAGTACTTC. The chain is built from TRBV11-2 and TRBJ2-7; no clear D. From germline, CDR1 is SGHAT and CDR2 FQNNGV. V was clipped by 5 bases and J by 6 bases, with 11 bases between them. This CDR3 comprises 12 residues. Variable domain in full (rest from reference TRBV11-2 and TRBJ2-7): EAGVAQSPRYKIIEKRQSVAFWCNPISGHATLYWYQQILGQGPKLLIQFQNNGVVDDSQLPKDRFSAERLKGVDSTLKIQPAKLEDSAVYLCASSLDVGEQYFGPGTRLTVT.

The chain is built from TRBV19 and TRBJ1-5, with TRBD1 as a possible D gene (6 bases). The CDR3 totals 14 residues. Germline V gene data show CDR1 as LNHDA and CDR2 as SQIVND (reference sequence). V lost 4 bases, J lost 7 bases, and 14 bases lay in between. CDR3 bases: TGTGCCAGTAGTACGACCCAGGGGAGCCAGCCCCAGCATTTT. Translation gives CASSTTQGSQPQHF.

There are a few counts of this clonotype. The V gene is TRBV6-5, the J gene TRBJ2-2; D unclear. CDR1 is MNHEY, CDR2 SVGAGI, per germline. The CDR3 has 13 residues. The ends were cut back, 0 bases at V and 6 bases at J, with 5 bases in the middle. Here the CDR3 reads CASSYSIAGELFF. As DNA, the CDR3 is TGTGCCAGCAGTTACTCGATAGCCGGGGAGCTGTTTTTT.

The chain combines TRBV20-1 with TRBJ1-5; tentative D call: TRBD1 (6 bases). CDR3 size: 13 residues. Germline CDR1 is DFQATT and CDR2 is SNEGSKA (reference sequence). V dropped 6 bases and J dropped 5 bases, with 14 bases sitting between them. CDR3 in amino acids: CSALNRADQPQHF. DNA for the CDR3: TGCAGTGCACTTAACAGGGCGGATCAGCCCCAGCATTTT.

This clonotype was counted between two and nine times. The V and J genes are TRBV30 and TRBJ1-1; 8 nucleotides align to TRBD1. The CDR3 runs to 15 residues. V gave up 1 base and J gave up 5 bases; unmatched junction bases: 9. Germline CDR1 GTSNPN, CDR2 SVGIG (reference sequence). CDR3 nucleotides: TGTGCCTGGAGTGCTTCTCGGGACAGGAGGACTGAAGCTTTCTTT. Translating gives CAWSASRDRRTEAFF.

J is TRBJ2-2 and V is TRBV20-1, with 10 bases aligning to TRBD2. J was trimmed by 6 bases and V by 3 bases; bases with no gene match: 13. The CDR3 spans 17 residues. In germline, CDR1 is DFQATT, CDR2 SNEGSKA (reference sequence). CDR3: CSAREGAGGPNPGELFF. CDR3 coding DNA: TGCAGTGCTAGGGAGGGAGCGGGAGGGCCCAACCCCGGGGAGCTGTTTTTT.

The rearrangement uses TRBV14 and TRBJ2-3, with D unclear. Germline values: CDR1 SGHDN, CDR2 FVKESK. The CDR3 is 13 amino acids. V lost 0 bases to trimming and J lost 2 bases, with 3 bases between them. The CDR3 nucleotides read TGTGCCAGCAGCCAAGAGATCACAGATACGCAGTATTTT. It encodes CASSQEITDTQYF.

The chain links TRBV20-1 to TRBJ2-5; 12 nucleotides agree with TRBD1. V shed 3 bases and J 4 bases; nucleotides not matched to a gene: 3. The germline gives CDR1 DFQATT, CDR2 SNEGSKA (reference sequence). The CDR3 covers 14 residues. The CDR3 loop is CSARGQGARETQYF. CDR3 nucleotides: TGCAGTGCTAGGGGACAGGGGGCGAGAGAGACCCAGTACTTC.

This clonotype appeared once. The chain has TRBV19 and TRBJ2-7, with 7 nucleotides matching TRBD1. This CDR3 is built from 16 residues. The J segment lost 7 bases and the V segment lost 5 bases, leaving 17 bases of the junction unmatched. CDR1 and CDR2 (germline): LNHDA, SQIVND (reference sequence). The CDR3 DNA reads TGTGCCAGTAGTGGCCGACAGGGCGCGTTTCCCTTGGAGCAGTACTTC. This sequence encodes CASSGRQGAFPLEQYF.

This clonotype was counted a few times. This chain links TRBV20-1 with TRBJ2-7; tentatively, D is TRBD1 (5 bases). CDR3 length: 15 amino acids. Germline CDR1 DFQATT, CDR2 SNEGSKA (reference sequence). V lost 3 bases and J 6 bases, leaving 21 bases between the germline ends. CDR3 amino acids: CSASLGAGSPGEQYF. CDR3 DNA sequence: TGCAGTGCTAGCTTAGGGGCAGGGTCTCCAGGCGAGCAGTACTTC.